This TCR beta chain was recorded in a study of blood T cell repertoires in COVID-19. Produced via immunoSEQ multiplex PCR; TCRdb's table is partial and in-frame only. This table has about 310,000 clones, approximately 88% appearing once. Allocation to cohorts depended on clinical history reported by the participants. For recovered donors of Cohort 3, there were two negative PCRs, clearance, or symptom resolution. The sequence was collected from a woman under 30 who had recovered from COVID-19. Sequenced material: PBMCs or T cells enriched from blood (not recorded which).

CDR3 nucleotide sequence: TGTGCCAGCAGATTAAGTACAGGGATTGAAGCTTTCTTT. It codes for CASRLSTGIEAFF. The J gene is TRBJ1-1, the V gene TRBV6-5; D perhaps matches TRBD1 (6 bases). CDR3 length: 13 amino acids. In germline, CDR1 is MNHEY, CDR2 SVGAGI. Trimming removed 6 bases from V and 7 bases from J, with 15 bases in between.